This T cell receptor beta chain emerged from a study of T cell clones after liver transplantation. V was clipped by 3 bases and J by 4 bases, with 15 bases between them. Germline V gene data show CDR1 as SQVTM and CDR2 as ANQGSEA. The CDR3 runs 14 residues. The repertoire was sequenced with immunoSEQ multiplex PCR; TCRdb's copy has only in-frame clones and lacks some. Among more than 65,000 clones listed, about four fifths were seen once. Sequences were derived from CD4+ T cells from blood, sampled 12 months after liver transplant. The clonotype originates from a human patient who received a liver transplant. Some T cells may possibly be graft donor cells. The chain joins TRBV29-1 to TRBJ2-5, with TRBD1 as a possible D gene (6 bases). In DNA form, the CDR3 reads TGCAGCGTTGAGACAGGTCACGGGGTAGAGACCCAGTACTTC. It translates to CSVETGHGVETQYF.